This TCR beta chain came from a study of vaccination and CD4 T cells after COVID-19 (dated by TCRdb to the early 2020s). Describing the broader study: In the convalescent cohort there were six males and four females, among whom were two Hispanic individuals, seven Caucasians, two Asians and one multiracial person. Participants received two doses of either the Pfizer-BioNTech BNT162b2 vaccine (n=8) or the Moderna mRNA-1273 vaccine (n=2). Post-COVID blood samples from convalescent patients were collected a median of roughly 100 days after diagnosis, with a range of 35 to 161 days. Post-vaccine blood samples were collected a median of around 2.5 months after the second vaccine dose, ranging from about 13 to 250 days. Overlapping spike peptide pools from SARS-CoV-2 and from the common cold coronaviruses HCoV-NL63, HCoV-OC43 and HCoV-229E were used as culture stimuli. As controls, cultures received a CEFX viral epitope pool (the positive control), an HIV-1 Nef peptide pool (the negative control), or no peptide at all. In 10 COVID-19 convalescent patients and a handful of infection-naive healthy vaccine recipients, researchers compared the spike-specific CD4+ TCR repertoire from before mRNA vaccination with the repertoire from after. An earlier paper using these donors assessed, at the TCR clonotype level, memory CD4+ T cell crossreactivity between SARS-CoV-2 and common cold coronavirus spike proteins.

Comment on this clonotype: Its binding antigen is unknown. There are no base qualities to consult, and no much larger clone falls within one base.

Trimming leaves V shorter by 2 bases and J shorter by 0 bases, with the junction holding 1 base beyond the gene matches. The CDR3 contains 17 residues, cysteine and phenylalanine counted. CDR3 DNA only is kept here, 51 bases in frame from base 1. Taken from the germline V gene, the CDR1 and CDR2 loops are SGHVS and FQNEAQ. Summary of the overall study and its limitations: Of the vaccine-specific clones in convalescent patients, 304 of 307, or nearly all, reacted only to SARS-CoV-2 spike and did not cross-react with common cold coronaviruses. Among the post-vaccine SARS-CoV-2-reactive clones in convalescent patients, a median around 86% showed up only after vaccination, which suggests vaccine-specific priming. The number of convalescent patients in the study was relatively small, and the study did not examine early timepoints following natural infection. The median number of SARS-CoV-2-reactive clonotypes rose from fewer than 25 after infection to roughly 38 after vaccination, but the change was not significant.

Preparation of the library involved PCR. DNA from cultured CD4+ T cells underwent TCR sequencing with the Oncomine TCR Beta short-read assay at the Johns Hopkins FTIC core. The QIAamp micro DNA kit was used to extract genomic DNA from the cultured CD4+ T cells. Oncomine TCR Beta libraries made from cultured CD4+ T cells were pooled using unique dual indexes and sequenced on an Illumina iSeq 100. For the original study's pipeline: Non-productive sequences were removed, and CDR3s that did not start with C, did not end with F or W, or were shorter than 7 amino acids were discarded. Antigen-specific clonotypes were identified with the MANAFEST web application by comparing peptide-stimulated wells with reference and other culture wells. To be called positive, a clone needed an FDR below 0.05, an odds ratio above 5, and a productive frequency above 0.1% in at least two of three replicate wells. A clonotype was classed as cross-reactive if the clonotype showed significant expansion both in SARS-CoV-2 spike wells and in at least one common cold coronavirus spike condition. CDR3 homology was assessed with Levenshtein distances (stringdist) and unrooted phylogenetic trees (ape) in R version 3.6.1. TCRdb's own reprocessing of the public reads used fastp at Q25 and MiXCR and kept productive beta chains. For every CDR3 protein sequence, its rows merge into one entry that carries the most common genes and DNA. The V and J calls come from TCRdb's annotation, not from the publication. The sample table lists around 8,400 distinct CDR3 sequences, approximately 40% of them with a count of one. The ten largest account for about 35% of the sample.

Reading the label with the study, this specimen's treatment or condition is: roughly 10-day PBMC culture with coronavirus spike peptide pools or control peptides (ViraFEST assay). CD4+ T cells from unexposed donors were collected before the COVID-19 pandemic (2011-2018). The ViraFEST assay, used in the study, expanded antigen-specific T cells with peptide pools and then identified the expanded clonotypes through TCR sequencing. PBMCs were cultured at under 2.5 million per well in IMDM supplemented with approximately 5% human AB serum and 8 to 10 IU/ml IL-2, with about 10 ug/ml peptide pools added. Half of the culture medium was replaced with fresh IL-2-containing medium on days 3 and 7. CD4+ T cells were isolated after 10 days of culture through negative selection using the EasySep CD4+ T cell isolation kit. As far as cell numbers permitted, CD4+ T cells from unexposed donors were tested for reactivity against SARS-CoV-2 S and N as well as four spike pools from common cold coronaviruses. Ficoll-Paque Plus gradient centrifugation was used to isolate PBMCs from whole blood, and the isolated PBMCs were then either used fresh or cryopreserved at -140C. Culture conditions were generally each tested in triplicate wells. Leukapheresis product for the unexposed donors was purchased commercially.

This TCR derives from a human donor in good health. The sequencing sample was made of CD4+ T cells from blood, cultured in vitro. The V and J genes are TRBV7-8 and TRBJ2-6; a stretch of 10 junction bases matches TRBD1. The nucleotides read TGTGCCAGCAGCTTAAGGGACAGGGGCTCTGGGGCCAACGTCCTGACTTTC. The resulting protein is CASSLRDRGSGANVLTF. Where the CDR3 stops, the reference TRBV7-8 and TRBJ2-6 genes take over; the full variable domain is GAGVSQSPRYKVAKRGQDVALRCDPISGHVSLFWYQQALGQGPEFLTYFQNEAQLDKSGLPSDRFFAERPEGSVSTLKIQRTQQEDSAVYLCASSLRDRGSGANVLTFGAGSRLTVL.